The source of this T cell receptor beta chain is a study of blood T cell repertoires in COVID-19. Study context: In each case, the material was cDNA or gDNA derived from T cells, B-cell-depleted T cells, or PBMCs.

V was clipped by 5 bases and J by 2 bases, with 10 bases between them. Germline-derived CDR1 and CDR2 are SGHTS and YDEGEE. This CDR3 comprises 13 residues. TCRdb's table, derived via immunoSEQ multiplex PCR, lists solely in-frame clones and lacks some. Of hundreds of thousands of clones in the sample, 86% are singletons; the top ten hold around 1.9%. All enrollees were roughly 18 to 100 years old and from 25 or so US areas. The TCR was taken from a woman aged 50 to 60 who had recovered from COVID-19. Sequencing was performed on PBMCs or T cells enriched from blood (not recorded which). V usage is TRBV5-8 and J usage is TRBJ1-1, with a possible D match to TRBD1 (6 bases). The CDR3 spells CASRRQVNTEAFF. DNA of the CDR3: TGTGCCAGCAGGAGACAGGTTAACACTGAAGCTTTCTTT.